These T cell receptor beta chains were read from a single sample in a study of blood T cell repertoires in COVID-19. Profiling relied on immunoSEQ multiplex PCR, and the TCRdb table lists in-frame clones only, not all of them. This sample yields 55,000 or so clones, of which about three quarters are seen a single time; approximately 21% belongs to the top ten. The source material was peripheral blood. All receptors come from a man aged 30-40 years with COVID-19, enrolled during active disease. The CDR3 runs from the conserved cysteine through the conserved F or W. The order of the fields is CDR3 DNA, CDR3 protein, J gene, V gene, clone size, D gene. D genes are given only for firm matches. Some rows have no size entry. The others give once, few or many, or a class for an expanded clone.

CDR3 DNA: TGTGCCAGCAGTTTATTCGCCGGCAATGAGCAGTTCTTC
CDR3 protein: CASSLFAGNEQFF
J gene: TRBJ2-1
V gene: TRBV27
clone size: -
D gene: -

CDR3 DNA: TGTGCCAGCAGTTCCTCGCTAGGCAGCCTTAGCTCCTACGAGCAGTACTTC
CDR3 protein: CASSSSLGSLSSYEQYF
J gene: TRBJ2-7
V gene: TRBV28
clone size: -
D gene: -

CDR3 DNA: TGTGCCAGCAGCAGCGGGACTAGCGGGAGTGGAGATACGCAGTATTTT
CDR3 protein: CASSSGTSGSGDTQYF
J gene: TRBJ2-3
V gene: TRBV11-2
clone size: -
D gene: TRBD2

CDR3 DNA: TGTGCCAGCAGTTACGAGGGTGGGGCCAACGTCCTGACTTTC
CDR3 protein: CASSYEGGANVLTF
J gene: TRBJ2-6
V gene: TRBV6-2/TRBV6-3
clone size: -
D gene: -

CDR3 DNA: TGTGCCAGCAGCTTTTACAGGGGGGCAACTGGAAACACCATATATTTT
CDR3 protein: CASSFYRGATGNTIYF
J gene: TRBJ1-3
V gene: TRBV7-9
clone size: -
D gene: TRBD1

CDR3 DNA: TGTGCCAGCTCGCAGACTAGCGGGAGGGCCGGAGATACGCAGTATTTT
CDR3 protein: CASSQTSGRAGDTQYF
J gene: TRBJ2-3
V gene: TRBV18
clone size: -
D gene: TRBD2

CDR3 DNA: TGCGCCAGCAGCCGCCTTTACTTTACAGGTGACTATGGCTACACCTTC
CDR3 protein: CASSRLYFTGDYGYTF
J gene: TRBJ1-2
V gene: TRBV10-1
clone size: -
D gene: -

CDR3 DNA: TGTGCCATCAGAAACGGACAGGGGTTGGAGACCCAGTACTTC
CDR3 protein: CAIRNGQGLETQYF
J gene: TRBJ2-5
V gene: TRBV10-3
clone size: -
D gene: TRBD1

CDR3 DNA: TGTGCCAGCAGTTCAGCGACTAGTACCAATGAGCAGTTCTTC
CDR3 protein: CASSSATSTNEQFF
J gene: TRBJ2-1
V gene: TRBV6-5
clone size: -
D gene: -

CDR3 DNA: TGTGCCAGCAGTGGGGGGGCTAATCAGCCCCAGCATTTT
CDR3 protein: CASSGGANQPQHF
J gene: TRBJ1-5
V gene: TRBV28
clone size: -
D gene: -

CDR3 DNA: TGTGCCAGCGGGAGGGTACCCTCGAACACCGGGGAGCTGTTTTTT
CDR3 protein: CASGRVPSNTGELFF
J gene: TRBJ2-2
V gene: TRBV27
clone size: -
D gene: TRBD2

CDR3 DNA: TGTGCCAGCAGTTTGAGCGGGAGCTACAATGAGCAGTTCTTC
CDR3 protein: CASSLSGSYNEQFF
J gene: TRBJ2-1
V gene: TRBV6-5
clone size: -
D gene: TRBD2

CDR3 DNA: TGCAGCGTTGCCAGGAACTATGGCTACACCTTC
CDR3 protein: CSVARNYGYTF
J gene: TRBJ1-2
V gene: TRBV29-1
clone size: -
D gene: -

CDR3 DNA: TGCGCCAGCAGCCAAGATCGACTGAGGTATGGCTACACCTTC
CDR3 protein: CASSQDRLRYGYTF
J gene: TRBJ1-2
V gene: TRBV4-1
clone size: few
D gene: -

CDR3 DNA: TGTGCCTGGAGGCCAAGGACAGGAAACTATGGCTACACCTTC
CDR3 protein: CAWRPRTGNYGYTF
J gene: TRBJ1-2
V gene: TRBV30
clone size: -
D gene: TRBD1

CDR3 DNA: TGTGCCAGCAGTTACCGAGGAGAGAACACTGAAGCTTTCTTT
CDR3 protein: CASSYRGENTEAFF
J gene: TRBJ1-1
V gene: TRBV6-5
clone size: -
D gene: -

CDR3 DNA: TGTGCCAGCAGCCCTCAAGGTGACAGGGGAGGTTACGAGCAGTACTTC
CDR3 protein: CASSPQGDRGGYEQYF
J gene: TRBJ2-7
V gene: TRBV4-2
clone size: -
D gene: TRBD1

CDR3 DNA: TGCGCCAGCAGCCCCCTCACTAGCGGGAGTGTCAATGAGCAGTTCTTC
CDR3 protein: CASSPLTSGSVNEQFF
J gene: TRBJ2-1
V gene: TRBV5-1
clone size: -
D gene: TRBD2

CDR3 DNA: TGTGCCAGCAGGGACATCTATCAGCCCCAGCATTTT
CDR3 protein: CASRDIYQPQHF
J gene: TRBJ1-5
V gene: TRBV6-5
clone size: -
D gene: -

CDR3 DNA: TGTGCCAGCAGCCGCCCGTCTAGCTTGGGGAGGGGAGAGACCCAGTACTTC
CDR3 protein: CASSRPSSLGRGETQYF
J gene: TRBJ2-5
V gene: TRBV6-2/TRBV6-3
clone size: few
D gene: TRBD2

CDR3 DNA: TGTGCCACCAGCCTGGGGCAGGGATATGGGGCCAACGTCCTGACTTTC
CDR3 protein: CATSLGQGYGANVLTF
J gene: TRBJ2-6
V gene: TRBV15
clone size: -
D gene: -

CDR3 DNA: TGCGCCAGCAGACCTCTCTTACAGGGAAACACTGAAGCTTTCTTT
CDR3 protein: CASRPLLQGNTEAFF
J gene: TRBJ1-1
V gene: TRBV5-1
clone size: few
D gene: -

CDR3 DNA: TGTGCCACCAGTGATCGCAGGGGGCACATTGAGACCCAGTACTTC
CDR3 protein: CATSDRRGHIETQYF
J gene: TRBJ2-5
V gene: TRBV24-1
clone size: -
D gene: TRBD1

CDR3 DNA: TGTGCCAGATTTATGCTCGATCTAGCGGCGGATACGCAGTATTTT
CDR3 protein: CARFMLDLAADTQYF
J gene: TRBJ2-3
V gene: TRBV2
clone size: -
D gene: TRBD2

CDR3 DNA: TGTGCCACCAGCAGAGCGGGGGGTATTTTCTCCTACAATGAGCAGTTCTTC
CDR3 protein: CATSRAGGIFSYNEQFF
J gene: TRBJ2-1
V gene: TRBV15
clone size: -
D gene: TRBD2

CDR3 DNA: TGTGCCAGCAGCTTGAGCCAGACTTCCGTCTACGAGCAGTACTTC
CDR3 protein: CASSLSQTSVYEQYF
J gene: TRBJ2-7
V gene: TRBV5-5
clone size: -
D gene: -

CDR3 DNA: TGTGCCAGCAGCCCAAACCCCAGACAGAACCTCGGTCCACTCTCGAACACCGGGGAGCTGTTTTTT
CDR3 protein: CASSPNPRQNLGPLSNTGELFF
J gene: TRBJ2-2
V gene: TRBV7-3
clone size: -
D gene: -

CDR3 DNA: TGTGCCAGCAGTTTTATCGGGGGCAATCAGCCCCAGCATTTT
CDR3 protein: CASSFIGGNQPQHF
J gene: TRBJ1-5
V gene: TRBV27
clone size: once
D gene: -

CDR3 DNA: TGTGCCAGCAGTTTTGCTTCGACAGGGGGGAGTATCAATCAGCCCCAGCATTTT
CDR3 protein: CASSFASTGGSINQPQHF
J gene: TRBJ1-5
V gene: TRBV5-8
clone size: -
D gene: TRBD1

CDR3 DNA: TGTGCCAGCAGCTTAGTATGGGACAGGGGCCCCTACGAGCAGTACTTC
CDR3 protein: CASSLVWDRGPYEQYF
J gene: TRBJ2-7
V gene: TRBV7-8
clone size: -
D gene: TRBD1

CDR3 DNA: TGTGCTAGCAGCCCAGTGGGCACCGGGACAGGGAAAGAGACCCAGTACTTC
CDR3 protein: CASSPVGTGTGKETQYF
J gene: TRBJ2-5
V gene: TRBV7-7
clone size: -
D gene: TRBD1

CDR3 DNA: TGCGCCAGCAGCCAAGAGCCCAGGGGATATGGCTACACCTTC
CDR3 protein: CASSQEPRGYGYTF
J gene: TRBJ1-2
V gene: TRBV4-1
clone size: -
D gene: -

CDR3 DNA: TGTGCCAGCAGCAGCGAAAATAGCGGGCTAGCGGGGGGCCATGAGCAGTACTTC
CDR3 protein: CASSSENSGLAGGHEQYF
J gene: TRBJ2-7
V gene: TRBV21-1
clone size: -
D gene: -

CDR3 DNA: TGCAGCGTTGCACAGGGTACTGAAGCTTTCTTT
CDR3 protein: CSVAQGTEAFF
J gene: TRBJ1-1
V gene: TRBV29-1
clone size: -
D gene: -

CDR3 DNA: TGTGCCAGTAGTATAAGGCTAGCGGACAACAATGAGCAGTTCTTC
CDR3 protein: CASSIRLADNNEQFF
J gene: TRBJ2-1
V gene: TRBV19
clone size: once
D gene: TRBD2

CDR3 DNA: TGTGCCAGTACGGCAGGGGACAGGGGGCGAAACTATGGCTACACCTTC
CDR3 protein: CASTAGDRGRNYGYTF
J gene: TRBJ1-2
V gene: TRBV2
clone size: -
D gene: TRBD1

CDR3 DNA: TGTGCCACCAGTGATTTGACCGACAGGGAGTGGTGGGAGACCCAGTACTTC
CDR3 protein: CATSDLTDREWWETQYF
J gene: TRBJ2-5
V gene: TRBV24-1
clone size: once
D gene: TRBD1

CDR3 DNA: TGTGCCAGTCATCGGGGGGAAAGCGGGAATACTGAAGCTTTCTTT
CDR3 protein: CASHRGESGNTEAFF
J gene: TRBJ1-1
V gene: TRBV19
clone size: -
D gene: -

CDR3 DNA: TGTGCCAGCAGTGTAGGGACAGCGCCGATTACTGGCTACACCTTC
CDR3 protein: CASSVGTAPITGYTF
J gene: TRBJ1-2
V gene: TRBV27
clone size: -
D gene: TRBD1

CDR3 DNA: TGCAGTGCTAGTACCCTCCTACTAGCGGGGGATATGGATACGCAGTATTTT
CDR3 protein: CSASTLLLAGDMDTQYF
J gene: TRBJ2-3
V gene: TRBV20-1
clone size: -
D gene: TRBD2

CDR3 DNA: TGCGCCAGCAGCCCGGGACAGGAGGACTATGGCTACACCTTC
CDR3 protein: CASSPGQEDYGYTF
J gene: TRBJ1-2
V gene: TRBV5-1
clone size: -
D gene: TRBD1

CDR3 DNA: TGTGCCAGTAGTAATGACAGGATCACTGAAGCTTTCTTT
CDR3 protein: CASSNDRITEAFF
J gene: TRBJ1-1
V gene: TRBV19
clone size: few
D gene: -

CDR3 DNA: TGTGCCAGCAGCCAAGTAATTAAAGGGGCAGGAGCCTCTGGGGCCAACGTCCTGACTTTC
CDR3 protein: CASSQVIKGAGASGANVLTF
J gene: TRBJ2-6
V gene: TRBV3-1/TRBV3-2
clone size: -
D gene: -

CDR3 DNA: TGTGCCAGCAGTCTGACAGGGGGACAAGAGACCCAGTACTTC
CDR3 protein: CASSLTGGQETQYF
J gene: TRBJ2-5
V gene: TRBV2
clone size: -
D gene: TRBD1

CDR3 DNA: TGTGCCAGCAGTGACCTAGCGGAGAGCACAGATACGCAGTATTTT
CDR3 protein: CASSDLAESTDTQYF
J gene: TRBJ2-3
V gene: TRBV6-1
clone size: -
D gene: TRBD2

CDR3 DNA: TGCGCCAGCAGCCTAGCGATCCGCACAGATACGCAGTATTTT
CDR3 protein: CASSLAIRTDTQYF
J gene: TRBJ2-3
V gene: TRBV4-1
clone size: -
D gene: -

CDR3 DNA: TGTGCCAGCAGCGCCCGGGACAGGCGTCTCTATGGCTACACCTTC
CDR3 protein: CASSARDRRLYGYTF
J gene: TRBJ1-2
V gene: TRBV9
clone size: -
D gene: TRBD1

CDR3 DNA: TGTGCCAGCAGCCGGACAGATAACACCGGGGAGCTGTTTTTT
CDR3 protein: CASSRTDNTGELFF
J gene: TRBJ2-2
V gene: TRBV5-4
clone size: -
D gene: -

CDR3 DNA: TGTGCCAGCAGCGCTACCTATTCTAGCGGGAGAAGGACTGGGGCCAACGTCCTGACTTTC
CDR3 protein: CASSATYSSGRRTGANVLTF
J gene: TRBJ2-6
V gene: TRBV7-6
clone size: -
D gene: TRBD2

CDR3 DNA: TGTGCCAGCAGGAACTACAGGGCTATCGCTGGAAACACCATATATTTT
CDR3 protein: CASRNYRAIAGNTIYF
J gene: TRBJ1-3
V gene: TRBV2
clone size: -
D gene: -

CDR3 DNA: TGTGCCTGGAGTCAGGTAGCGGGGGGGATCTACAATGAGCAGTTCTTC
CDR3 protein: CAWSQVAGGIYNEQFF
J gene: TRBJ2-1
V gene: TRBV30
clone size: -
D gene: TRBD2

CDR3 DNA: TGTGCCAGCAGTTATACAGGGTTGAACACTGAAGCTTTCTTT
CDR3 protein: CASSYTGLNTEAFF
J gene: TRBJ1-1
V gene: TRBV6-2/TRBV6-3
clone size: -
D gene: -

CDR3 DNA: TGTGCCAGCAGCTTATTGCGAGCGGACGGCCCCGGGGAGCAGTACTTC
CDR3 protein: CASSLLRADGPGEQYF
J gene: TRBJ2-7
V gene: TRBV7-9
clone size: once
D gene: -

CDR3 DNA: TGTGCCAGCAGCTTAGTAGGGACAGGGGGCGGATATGGCTACACCTTC
CDR3 protein: CASSLVGTGGGYGYTF
J gene: TRBJ1-2
V gene: TRBV7-2
clone size: few
D gene: TRBD1

CDR3 DNA: TGTGCCTGGACCCACCGGGGTTTTCAGTATGGCTACACCTTC
CDR3 protein: CAWTHRGFQYGYTF
J gene: TRBJ1-2
V gene: TRBV30
clone size: -
D gene: -

CDR3 DNA: TGTGCCAGTAGTATTTTCCCAGGGGATAACTTC
CDR3 protein: CASSIFPGDNF
J gene: TRBJ1-2
V gene: TRBV19
clone size: -
D gene: -

CDR3 DNA: TGTGCCAGCAGCTTGGCGGTTAGCGGAAGACCAGATACGCAGTATTTT
CDR3 protein: CASSLAVSGRPDTQYF
J gene: TRBJ2-3
V gene: TRBV5-4
clone size: -
D gene: -

CDR3 DNA: TGTGCCAGCAGTGGGCCCGCCACCGGGACAGATGAAGCTTTCTTT
CDR3 protein: CASSGPATGTDEAFF
J gene: TRBJ1-1
V gene: TRBV28
clone size: few
D gene: TRBD1

CDR3 DNA: TGTGCTAGTGGTACTTACTCCCGGGACAGGGGGCCTACGCAGTATTTT
CDR3 protein: CASGTYSRDRGPTQYF
J gene: TRBJ2-3
V gene: TRBV12-5
clone size: -
D gene: TRBD1

CDR3 DNA: TGTGCCAACCCCAGGGTAGCCGGCCAGCCCCAGCATTTT
CDR3 protein: CANPRVAGQPQHF
J gene: TRBJ1-5
V gene: TRBV19
clone size: -
D gene: -